The 5 T cell receptor beta chains in this list originate from one sample, sequenced in a study of shared clonotypes between healthy human individuals. Terminally differentiated effector memory CD45RA+ cells were excluded from the naive CD8 cells, which were CD45RO-negative and positively selected for CCR7. Repertoires were generated with immunoSEQ multiplex PCR, while TCRdb's copy carries only in-frame clones and drops some. The data show about 2 million clones, with about 95% seen just once and 1.2% held by the top ten. Sequenced: naive CD8+ T cells sorted from blood. These receptors were taken from a man aged 18-30 years in good health.

The chain couples TRBV25-1 to TRBJ1-1; 9 bases agree with TRBD1. Germline V gene sequence: CDR1 MGHDK, CDR2 SYGVNS. The CDR3 has 15 residues. The junction had 6 bases not matched to a gene; V was cut back by 3 bases and J by 4 bases. CDR3 coding DNA: TGTGCCAGCAGTGATCCCGGGACAGGGAGCACTGAAGCTTTCTTT. It specifies CASSDPGTGSTEAFF.

The chain employs TRBV30 and TRBJ1-1, with TRBD1 matching over 7 bases. The CDR3 contains 14 residues. Germline trimming cut 3 bases from V and 5 bases from J; bases unmatched to any gene: 9. The germline gives CDR1 GTSNPN, CDR2 SVGIG (reference sequence). The CDR3 DNA is TGTGCCTGGAGCCAGGGGGTCCCGGGGACTGAAGCTTTCTTT. Translating gives CAWSQGVPGTEAFF.

CDR3 sequence reads: CASSPRGEQFF. CDR3 in DNA: TGTGCCAGCAGCCCCCGGGGTGAGCAGTTCTTC. The chain employs TRBV11-2 and TRBJ2-1, with a tentative D call TRBD2 (5 bases). Germline V lookup: CDR1 SGHAT, CDR2 FQNNGV. The CDR3 is made up of 11 amino acids. V lost 5 bases and J lost 9, with 8 bases in between.

This chain joins TRBV7-9 and TRBJ1-2; the D is unclear. The V and J ends lost 0 bases and 2 bases respectively, with 13 bases between them. The CDR3 spans 16 residues. Germline lookup yields CDR1 SEHNR and CDR2 FQNEAQ (reference sequence). The CDR3 spells CASSLAGLGRNYGYTF. The CDR3 DNA is TGTGCCAGCAGCTTAGCCGGACTGGGCAGGAACTATGGCTACACCTTC.

The chain combines TRBV27 with TRBJ2-5; TRBD2 aligns across 8 bases. V was pared by 3 bases and J by 5 bases, with 11 bases of the junction left unmatched. From germline, CDR1 is MNHEY and CDR2 SMNVEV (reference sequence). CDR3 size: 16 residues. The CDR3 loop reads CASSLGGVAGWETQYF. The CDR3 coding sequence is TGTGCCAGCAGTTTGGGGGGGGTAGCGGGATGGGAGACCCAGTACTTC.